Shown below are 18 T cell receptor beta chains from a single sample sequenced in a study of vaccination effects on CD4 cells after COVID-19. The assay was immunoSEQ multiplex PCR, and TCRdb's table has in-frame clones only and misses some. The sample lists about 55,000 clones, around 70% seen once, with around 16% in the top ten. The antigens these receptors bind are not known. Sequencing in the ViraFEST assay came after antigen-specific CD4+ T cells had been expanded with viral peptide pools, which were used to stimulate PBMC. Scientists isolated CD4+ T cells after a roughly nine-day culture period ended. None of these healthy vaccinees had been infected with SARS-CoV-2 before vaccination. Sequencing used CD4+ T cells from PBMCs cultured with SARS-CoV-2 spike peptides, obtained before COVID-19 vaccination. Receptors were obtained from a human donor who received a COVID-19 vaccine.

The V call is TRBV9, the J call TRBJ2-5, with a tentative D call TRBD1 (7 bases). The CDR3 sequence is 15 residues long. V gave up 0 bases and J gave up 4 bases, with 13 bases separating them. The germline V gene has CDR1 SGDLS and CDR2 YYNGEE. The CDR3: CASSVGAGGPETQYF. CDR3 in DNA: TGTGCCAGCAGCGTAGGGGCAGGGGGGCCAGAGACCCAGTACTTC.

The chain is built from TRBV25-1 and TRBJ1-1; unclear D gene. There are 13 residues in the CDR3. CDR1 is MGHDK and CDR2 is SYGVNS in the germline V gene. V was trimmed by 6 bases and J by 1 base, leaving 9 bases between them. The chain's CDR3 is CASRDRENTEAFF. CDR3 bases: TGTGCCAGCAGGGACCGCGAGAACACTGAAGCTTTCTTT.

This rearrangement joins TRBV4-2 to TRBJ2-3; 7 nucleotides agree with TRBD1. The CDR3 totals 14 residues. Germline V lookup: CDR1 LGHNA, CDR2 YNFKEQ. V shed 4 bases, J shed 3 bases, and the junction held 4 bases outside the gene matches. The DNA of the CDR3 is TGTGCCAGCAGCCTCAAACAGGGGACAGATACGCAGTATTTT. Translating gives CASSLKQGTDTQYF.

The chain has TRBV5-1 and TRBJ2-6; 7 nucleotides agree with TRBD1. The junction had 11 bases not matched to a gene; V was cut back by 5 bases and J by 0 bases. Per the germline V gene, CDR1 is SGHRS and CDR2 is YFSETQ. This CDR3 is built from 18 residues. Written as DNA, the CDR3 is TGCGCCAGCAGGCTAGGACAGGCCGCGATCTCTGGGGCCAACGTCCTGACTTTC. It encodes CASRLGQAAISGANVLTF.

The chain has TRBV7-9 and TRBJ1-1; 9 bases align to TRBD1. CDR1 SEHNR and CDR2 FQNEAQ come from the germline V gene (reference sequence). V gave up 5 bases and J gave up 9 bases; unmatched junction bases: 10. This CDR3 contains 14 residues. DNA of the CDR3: TGTGCCAGCAGCCCCGTGGGACAGGGTAGAAAAGCTTTCTTT. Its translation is CASSPVGQGRKAFF.

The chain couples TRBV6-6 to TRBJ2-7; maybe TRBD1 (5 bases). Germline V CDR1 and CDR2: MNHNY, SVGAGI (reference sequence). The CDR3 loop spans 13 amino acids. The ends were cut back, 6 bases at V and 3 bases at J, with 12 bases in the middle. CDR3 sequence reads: CASRIDSHYEQYF. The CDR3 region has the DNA TGTGCCAGCAGAATCGACAGTCACTACGAGCAGTACTTC.

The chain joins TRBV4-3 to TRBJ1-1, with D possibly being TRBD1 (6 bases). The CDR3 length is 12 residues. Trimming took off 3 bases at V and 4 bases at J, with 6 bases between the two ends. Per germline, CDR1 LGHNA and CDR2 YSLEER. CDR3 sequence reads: CASSHRGTEAFF. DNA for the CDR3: TGCGCCAGCAGCCACAGGGGCACTGAAGCTTTCTTT.

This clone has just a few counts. CDR3 residues: CASSSRQGGGFNYGYTF. CDR3 coding DNA: TGTGCCAGCAGTTCGCGACAGGGAGGAGGCTTTAACTATGGCTACACCTTC. The chain carries TRBV7-9 and TRBJ1-2, with TRBD1 identical over 7 bases. The CDR3 is made up of 17 amino acids. With 6 bases clipped from V and 1 base from J, the junction kept 14 bases outside the gene matches. Germline CDR1 SEHNR, CDR2 FQNEAQ (reference sequence).

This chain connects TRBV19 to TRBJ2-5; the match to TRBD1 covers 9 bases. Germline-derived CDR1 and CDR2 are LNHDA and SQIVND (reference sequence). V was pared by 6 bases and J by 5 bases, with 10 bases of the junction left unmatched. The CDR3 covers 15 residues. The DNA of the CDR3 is TGTGCCAGTAGGCCCAGAACAGGGGGCCAGGAGACCCAGTACTTC. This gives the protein CASRPRTGGQETQYF.

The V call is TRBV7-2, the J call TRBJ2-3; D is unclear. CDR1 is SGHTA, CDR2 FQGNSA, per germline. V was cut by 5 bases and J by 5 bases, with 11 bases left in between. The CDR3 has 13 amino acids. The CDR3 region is CASSPRRGDTQYF. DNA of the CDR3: TGTGCCAGCAGCCCTAGGCGTGGAGATACGCAGTATTTT. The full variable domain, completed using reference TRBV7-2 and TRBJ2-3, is GAGVSQSPSNKVTEKGKDVELRCDPISGHTALYWYRQSLGQGLEFLIYFQGNSAPDKSGLPSDRFSAERTGGSVSTLTIQRTQQEDSAVYLCASSPRRGDTQYFGPGTRLTVL.

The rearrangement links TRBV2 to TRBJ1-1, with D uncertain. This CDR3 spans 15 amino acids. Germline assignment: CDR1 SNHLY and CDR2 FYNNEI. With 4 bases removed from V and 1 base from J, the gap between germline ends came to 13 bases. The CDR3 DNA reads TGTGCCAGCAGTGGGCGCGAGGGCTGGAACACTGAAGCTTTCTTT. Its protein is CASSGREGWNTEAFF. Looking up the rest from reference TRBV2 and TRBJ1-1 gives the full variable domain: EPEVTQTPSHQVTQMGQEVILRCVPISNHLYFYWYRQILGQKVEFLVSFYNNEISEKSEIFDDQFSVERPDGSNFTLKIRSTKLEDSAMYFCASSGREGWNTEAFFGQGTRLTVV.

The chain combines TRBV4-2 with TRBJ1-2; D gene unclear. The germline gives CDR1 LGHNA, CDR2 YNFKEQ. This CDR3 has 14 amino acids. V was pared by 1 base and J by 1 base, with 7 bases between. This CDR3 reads CASSQVGDNYGYTF. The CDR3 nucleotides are TGTGCCAGCAGCCAAGTTGGGGATAACTATGGCTACACCTTC.

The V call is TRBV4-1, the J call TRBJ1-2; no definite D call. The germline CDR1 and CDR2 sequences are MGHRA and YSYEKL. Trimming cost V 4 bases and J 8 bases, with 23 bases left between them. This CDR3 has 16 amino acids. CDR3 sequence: CASSRLEYAAGSGYTF. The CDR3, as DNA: TGCGCCAGCAGCCGTCTGGAGTACGCAGCCGGTTCGGGCTACACCTTC.

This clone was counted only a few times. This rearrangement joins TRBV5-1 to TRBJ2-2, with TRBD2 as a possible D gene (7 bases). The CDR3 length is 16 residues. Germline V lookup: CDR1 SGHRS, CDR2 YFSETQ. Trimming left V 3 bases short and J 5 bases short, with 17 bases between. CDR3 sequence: CASSSGLTGATGELFF. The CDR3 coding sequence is TGCGCCAGCAGCTCGGGACTAACGGGGGCGACCGGGGAGCTGTTTTTT.

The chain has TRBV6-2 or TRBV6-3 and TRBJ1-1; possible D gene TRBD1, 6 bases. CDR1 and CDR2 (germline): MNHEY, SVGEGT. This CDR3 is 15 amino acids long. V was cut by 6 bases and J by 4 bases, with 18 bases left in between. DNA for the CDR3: TGTGCCAGCAGCCACCCGGGGCAGGGGAGCACTGAAGCTTTCTTT. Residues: CASSHPGQGSTEAFF.

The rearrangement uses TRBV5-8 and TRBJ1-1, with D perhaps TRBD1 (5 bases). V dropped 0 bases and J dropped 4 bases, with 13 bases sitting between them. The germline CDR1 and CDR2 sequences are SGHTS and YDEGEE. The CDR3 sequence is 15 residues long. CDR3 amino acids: CASSLGGRRITEAFF. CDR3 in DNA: TGTGCCAGCAGCTTGGGGGGCAGGAGAATCACTGAAGCTTTCTTT.

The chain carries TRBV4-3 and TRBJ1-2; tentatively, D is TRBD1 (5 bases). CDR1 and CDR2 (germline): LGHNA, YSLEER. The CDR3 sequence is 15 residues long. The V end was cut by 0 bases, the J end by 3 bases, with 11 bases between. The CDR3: CASSQDIQGDYGYTF. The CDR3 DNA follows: TGCGCCAGCAGCCAAGATATCCAGGGTGACTATGGCTACACCTTC.

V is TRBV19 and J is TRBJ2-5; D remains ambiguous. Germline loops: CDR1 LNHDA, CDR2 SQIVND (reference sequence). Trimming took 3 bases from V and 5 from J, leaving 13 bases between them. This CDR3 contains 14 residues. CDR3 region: CASSIQGPGETQYF. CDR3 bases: TGTGCCAGTAGTATTCAAGGGCCCGGGGAGACCCAGTACTTC.